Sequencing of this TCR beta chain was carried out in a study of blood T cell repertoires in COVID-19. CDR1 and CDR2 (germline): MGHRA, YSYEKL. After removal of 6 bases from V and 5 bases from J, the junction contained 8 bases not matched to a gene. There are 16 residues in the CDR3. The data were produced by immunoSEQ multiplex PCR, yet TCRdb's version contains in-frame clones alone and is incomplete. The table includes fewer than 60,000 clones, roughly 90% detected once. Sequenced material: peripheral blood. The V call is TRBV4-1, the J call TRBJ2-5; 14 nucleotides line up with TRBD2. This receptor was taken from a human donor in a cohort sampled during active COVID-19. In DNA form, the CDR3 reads TGCGCCAGCAGACGACTAGCGGGAGGGCCCCAGGAGACCCAGTACTTC. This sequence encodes CASRRLAGGPQETQYF.